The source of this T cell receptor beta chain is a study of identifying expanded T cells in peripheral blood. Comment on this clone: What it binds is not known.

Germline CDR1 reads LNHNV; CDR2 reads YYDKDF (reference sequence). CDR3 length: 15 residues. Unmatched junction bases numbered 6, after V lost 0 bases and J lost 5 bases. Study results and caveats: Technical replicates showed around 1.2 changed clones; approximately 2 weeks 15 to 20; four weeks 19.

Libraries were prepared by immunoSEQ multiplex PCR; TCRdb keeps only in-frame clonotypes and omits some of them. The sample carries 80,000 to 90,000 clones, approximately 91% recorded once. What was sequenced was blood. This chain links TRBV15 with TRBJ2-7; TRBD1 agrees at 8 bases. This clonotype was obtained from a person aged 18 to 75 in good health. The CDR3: CATSRDYAGGNEQYF. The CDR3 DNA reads TGTGCCACCAGCAGAGATTACGCAGGGGGCAACGAGCAGTACTTC.